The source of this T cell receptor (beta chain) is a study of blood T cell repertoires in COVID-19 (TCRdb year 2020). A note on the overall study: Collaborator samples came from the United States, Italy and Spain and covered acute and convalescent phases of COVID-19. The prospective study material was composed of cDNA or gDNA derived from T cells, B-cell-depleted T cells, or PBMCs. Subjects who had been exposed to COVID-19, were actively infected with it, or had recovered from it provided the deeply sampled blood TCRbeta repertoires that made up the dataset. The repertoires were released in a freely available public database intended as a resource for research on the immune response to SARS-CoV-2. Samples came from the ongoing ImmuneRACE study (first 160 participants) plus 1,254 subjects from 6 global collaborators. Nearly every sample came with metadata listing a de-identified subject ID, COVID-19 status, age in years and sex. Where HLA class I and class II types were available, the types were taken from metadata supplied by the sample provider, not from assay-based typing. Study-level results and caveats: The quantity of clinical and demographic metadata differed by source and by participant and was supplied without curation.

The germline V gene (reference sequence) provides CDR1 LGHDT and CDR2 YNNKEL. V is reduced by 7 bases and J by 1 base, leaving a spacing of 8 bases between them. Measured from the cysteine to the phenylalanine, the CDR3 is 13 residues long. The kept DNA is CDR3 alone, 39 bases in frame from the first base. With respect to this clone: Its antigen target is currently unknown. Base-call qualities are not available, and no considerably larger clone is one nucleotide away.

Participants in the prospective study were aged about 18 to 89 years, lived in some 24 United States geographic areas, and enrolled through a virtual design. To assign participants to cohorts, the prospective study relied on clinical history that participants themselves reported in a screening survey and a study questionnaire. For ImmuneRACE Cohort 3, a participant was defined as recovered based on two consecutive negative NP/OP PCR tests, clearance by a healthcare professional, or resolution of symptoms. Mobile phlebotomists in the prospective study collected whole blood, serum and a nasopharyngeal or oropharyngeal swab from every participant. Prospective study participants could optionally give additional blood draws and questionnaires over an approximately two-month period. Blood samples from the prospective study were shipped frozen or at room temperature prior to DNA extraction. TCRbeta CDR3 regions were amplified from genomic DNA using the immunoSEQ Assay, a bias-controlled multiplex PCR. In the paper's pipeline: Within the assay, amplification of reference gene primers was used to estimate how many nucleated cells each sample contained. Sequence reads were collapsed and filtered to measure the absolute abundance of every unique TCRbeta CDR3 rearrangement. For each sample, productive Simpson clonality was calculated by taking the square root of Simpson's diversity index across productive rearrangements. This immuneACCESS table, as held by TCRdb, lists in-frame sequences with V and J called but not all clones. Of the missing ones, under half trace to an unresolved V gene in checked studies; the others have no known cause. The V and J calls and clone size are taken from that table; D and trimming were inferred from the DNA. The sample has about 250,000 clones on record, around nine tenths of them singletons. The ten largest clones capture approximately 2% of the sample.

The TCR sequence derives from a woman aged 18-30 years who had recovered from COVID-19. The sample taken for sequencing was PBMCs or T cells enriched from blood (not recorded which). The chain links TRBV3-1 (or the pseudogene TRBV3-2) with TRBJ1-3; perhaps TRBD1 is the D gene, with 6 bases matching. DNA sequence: TGTGCCAGCAACACAGGGTCTGGAAACACCATATATTTT. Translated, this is CASNTGSGNTIYF.